Listed here are 29 T cell receptor beta chains from one sample, sequenced in a study of glioma-infiltrating T cells. Amplification of TCR alpha and beta CDR3 regions from RNA used iRepertoire nested multiplex PCR. TCRdb ran MiXCR on the multiplex PCR reads and lists one entry per CDR3 protein. The table has approximately 90,000 distinct CDR3 sequences, under 30% seen once; the top ten hold approximately 6.7%. The sequencing input was glioma tissue, nonneoplastic brain tissue, or PBMCs (not recorded which). All receptors come from a human donor with low-grade glioma or glioblastoma, undergoing nonglioma brain surgery, or in good health (not recorded which).

This clonotype was seen repeatedly, ten times or more. V is TRBV10-1 and J is TRBJ2-5; TRBD1 agrees at 9 bases. J gave up 4 bases and V 5 bases, and 8 bases lay outside the gene matches. From germline, CDR1 is WNHNN and CDR2 SYGVQD (reference sequence). The CDR3 loop spans 15 amino acids. This CDR3 is CASSSGQGIRETQYF. The CDR3 DNA reads TGCGCCAGCAGTTCGGGACAGGGAATCCGAGAGACCCAGTACTTC.

The table lists this clonotype with many counts. The gene calls are TRBV7-2 and TRBJ2-7; possibly TRBD1 or TRBD2 for D (5 bases each). V shed 0 bases and J shed 1 base, with 10 bases lying between them. The germline gives CDR1 SGHTA, CDR2 FQGNSA. The CDR3 consists of 15 residues. The CDR3 region has the DNA TGTGCCAGCAGCTTAGCGGGGGTAATTTCCTACGAGCAGTACTTC. Its protein is CASSLAGVISYEQYF.

A word on this clonotype: The junction departs from germline at one end; a sequencing error may be responsible. The rearrangement joins TRBV6-1 to TRBJ2-7; tentative D call: TRBD1 (6 bases). The CDR3 runs 13 residues. CDR1 MNHNS and CDR2 SASEGT come from the germline V gene. The CDR3 sequence: CSSTDSLAYEQYF. The CDR3 nucleotides read TGTTCCAGCACGGACAGTTTGGCCTACGAGCAGTACTTC.

The count of this clonotype is one. The chain couples TRBV20-1 to TRBJ2-3, with D perhaps being TRBD1 or TRBD2 (5 bases each). The CDR3 extends over 14 amino acids. V was clipped by 5 bases and J by 0 bases, with 12 bases between them. Germline V lookup: CDR1 DFQATT, CDR2 SNEGSKA (reference sequence). This chain's CDR3 is CSAARGASTDTQYF. The CDR3 nucleotides read TGCAGTGCTGCGAGAGGGGCTAGCACAGATACGCAGTATTTT.

Many counts were recorded for this clonotype. The J gene is TRBJ2-7, the V gene TRBV28; no definite D call. This CDR3 is 16 amino acids long. V was clipped by 3 bases and J by 1 base, with 16 bases between them. Germline CDR1 is MDHEN and CDR2 is SYDVKM. CDR3 DNA sequence: TGTGCCAGCAGTTTTACGTTAAGGTCCTTGTCCTACGAGCAGTACTTC. This translates into CASSFTLRSLSYEQYF. Full variable domain (missing parts from reference TRBV28 and TRBJ2-7): DVKVTQSSRYLVKRTGEKVFLECVQDMDHENMFWYRQDPGLGLRLIYFSYDVKMKEKGDIPEGYSVSREKKERFSLILESASTNQTSMYLCASSFTLRSLSYEQYFGPGTRLTVT.

A word on this clonotype: At one end, the junction sequence differs from germline, possibly due to a read error. J is TRBJ2-5 and V is TRBV12-3 or TRBV12-4; 7 bases agree with TRBD1. The CDR3 is made up of 14 amino acids. The CDR3 is CGSSFDRVRETQYF. CDR3 in DNA: TGTGGCAGCAGTTTCGACAGGGTAAGAGAGACCCAGTACTTC.

The chain combines TRBV30 with TRBJ2-1; a weak D match, TRBD1 (7 bases). Germline loops: CDR1 GTSNPN, CDR2 SVGIG (reference sequence). The CDR3 covers 14 residues. Trimming shortened V by 8 bases and J by 0 bases, and 14 bases separated the two germline ends. CDR3 in DNA: TGTGCCGGCGGGACAGCGAGCTCCTACAATGAGCAGTTCTTC. Its translation: CAGGTASSYNEQFF. Full variable domain (remainder filled in from reference TRBV30 and TRBJ2-1): SQTIHQWPATLVQPVGSPLSLECTVEGTSNPNLYWYRQAAGRGLQLLFYSVGIGQISSEVPQNLSASRPQDRQFILSSKKLLLSDSGFYLCAGGTASSYNEQFFGPGTRLTVL.

This clonotype was recorded many times. The V gene is TRBV6-1, the J gene TRBJ1-1, with 8 bases that match TRBD1. Per germline, CDR1 MNHNS and CDR2 SASEGT. The CDR3 totals 17 residues. V lost 3 bases to trimming and J lost 5 bases; unmatched junction nucleotides: 14. CDR3 protein: CASSDEGSRGLGTEAFF. CDR3 nucleotide sequence: TGTGCCAGCAGTGATGAAGGGAGCAGGGGGCTCGGAACTGAAGCTTTCTTT.

This rearrangement joins TRBV30 to TRBJ1-2; 8 bases are shared with TRBD1. Germline CDR1 GTSNPN, CDR2 SVGIG (reference sequence). V trimming: 4 bases; J trimming: 2 bases; junction bases outside the gene matches: 18. The CDR3 has 18 amino acids. CDR3 nucleotide sequence: TGTGCCTGGACTGGAGTGGTCCAAAGGACAGGGAGGAACTATGGCTACACCTTC. This gives the protein CAWTGVVQRTGRNYGYTF.

For this clonotype: Just one base apart from a much larger clone, this may be a read error. As the CDR3 is not closed by the conserved phenylalanine or tryptophan, this likely results from a read error. The J gene is TRBJ1-1, the V gene TRBV12-3 or TRBV12-4; 8 bases agree with TRBD1. J lost 6 bases, V lost 7 bases, and 10 bases had no gene match. CDR3 length: 14 residues. The CDR3 sequence: CASTHGQGWAEAFL. As DNA, the CDR3 is TGTGCCAGCACCCATGGACAGGGCTGGGCTGAAGCTTTCCTT.

The CDR3 sequence is CASSSPGLPVNTEAFF. The CDR3 DNA follows: TGTGCCAGTAGTTCGCCGGGACTCCCAGTGAACACTGAAGCTTTCTTT. The chain links TRBV19 to TRBJ1-1; possible D gene TRBD1, 5 bases. The CDR3 runs to 16 residues. V was trimmed by 5 bases and J by 0 bases, leaving 16 bases between them. Germline loops: CDR1 LNHDA, CDR2 SQIVND (reference sequence).

This clonotype was found many times. The chain carries TRBV27 and TRBJ2-3; D possibly corresponds to TRBD1 (5 bases). The CDR3 sequence is 14 residues long. V was pared by 4 bases and J by 0 bases, with 8 bases between. CDR1 and CDR2 from the germline V gene are MNHEY and SMNVEV (reference sequence). The CDR3 sequence: CASSSRQSTDTQYF. CDR3 DNA: TGTGCCAGCAGTTCCCGACAGAGCACAGATACGCAGTATTTT.

Many counts were recorded for this clonotype. The genes are TRBV10-2 and TRBJ1-1; D is perhaps TRBD1 (5 bases). Germline loops: CDR1 WSHSY, CDR2 SAAADI. The CDR3 spans 14 residues. V lost 7 bases, J lost 0 bases, and 12 bases lay in between. CDR3 amino acids: CASIGPGLNTEAFF. The CDR3 bases are TGCGCCAGCATTGGGCCAGGGCTGAACACTGAAGCTTTCTTT.

The CDR3 protein is CASSPRTSGGTDTQYF. CDR3 coding DNA: TGTGCCAGCTCACCAAGGACTAGCGGAGGCACAGATACGCAGTATTTT. The chain carries TRBV18 and TRBJ2-3, with 10 bases identical to TRBD2. The V gene's germline CDR1 is KGHSH and CDR2 LQKENI. This CDR3 comprises 16 residues. V shed 2 bases, J shed 1 base, and the junction held 3 bases outside the gene matches.

This clonotype was counted a single time. This chain links TRBV11-2 with TRBJ1-2, with D maybe TRBD1 (5 bases). Germline V gene data show CDR1 as SGHAT and CDR2 as FQNNGV. The CDR3 is made up of 15 amino acids. V was cut by 5 bases and J by 4 bases, with 17 bases left in between. CDR3 nucleotide sequence: TGTGCCAGCAGCCCCAAACCCGGGGACGGCTATGGCTACACCTTC. Translated, it gives CASSPKPGDGYGYTF.

This clonotype has at least ten counts. This chain uses TRBV2 with TRBJ2-3; 10 bases are shared with TRBD2. The V segment lost 5 bases and the J segment 0 bases; nucleotides outside the gene matches: 2. This CDR3 is built from 15 residues. Per the germline V gene, CDR1 is SNHLY and CDR2 is FYNNEI. CDR3 DNA: TGTGCCAGCAGTTCTAGCGGGAGAAGCACAGATACGCAGTATTTT. Its translation: CASSSSGRSTDTQYF.

With regard to this clonotype: This may come from a read error, since a much larger clone is one base off. V gene TRBV4-1 combines with J gene TRBJ2-3; perhaps TRBD2 as D (5 bases). Germline V gene data show CDR1 as MGHRA and CDR2 as YSYEKL. There are 17 residues in the CDR3. CDR3 residues: CVSSQEGRAVSTDTQYF. The CDR3 DNA follows: TGCGTCAGCAGCCAAGAGGGTCGAGCGGTTAGCACAGATACGCAGTATTTT.

This clonotype has a handful of counts. The CDR3 DNA is TGTGCCAGCAGCCCACTTGGGACAGGGATAAGGGACGAGCAGTACTTC. Amino acid sequence: CASSPLGTGIRDEQYF. The V and J genes are TRBV11-1 and TRBJ2-7; 9 nucleotides agree with TRBD1. Germline V gene data show CDR1 as SGHAT and CDR2 as FQDESV (reference sequence). The length of the CDR3 is 16 residues. V was clipped by 5 bases and J by 5 bases; unmatched bases: 13.

As for this clonotype: A read error may explain this, as a much larger clone is one base away. The chain has TRBV7-9 and TRBJ2-3; D is possibly TRBD2 (5 bases). CDR1 is SEHNR, CDR2 FQNEAQ, per germline (reference sequence). The CDR3 length is 14 residues. This chain's CDR3 is CAGSLGLAGDTQYF. The CDR3 DNA reads TGCGCCGGCAGCTTGGGTCTAGCAGGAGATACGCAGTATTTT. The full variable domain, with the rest looked up from reference TRBV7-9 and TRBJ2-3, is DTGVSQNPRHKITKRGQNVTFRCDPISEHNRLYWYRQTLGQGPEFLTYFQNEAQLEKSRLLSDRFSAERPKGSFSTLEIQRTEQGDSAMYLCAGSLGLAGDTQYFGPGTRLTVL.

Many counts were recorded for this clonotype. The J gene is TRBJ1-2, the V gene TRBV20-1; D call uncertain. This CDR3 comprises 15 residues. The germline CDR1 and CDR2 sequences are DFQATT and SNEGSKA (reference sequence). V was cut by 0 bases and J by 0 bases, with 11 bases left in between. This CDR3 reads CSAREVESANYGYTF. The DNA of the CDR3 is TGCAGTGCTAGAGAGGTGGAGTCCGCTAACTATGGCTACACCTTC.

Many counts were recorded for this clonotype. The chain couples TRBV6-1 to TRBJ2-7, with D possibly being TRBD2 (6 bases). With 8 bases removed from V and 6 bases from J, the gap between germline ends came to 14 bases. The germline CDR1 and CDR2 sequences are MNHNS and SASEGT. The CDR3 loop spans 12 amino acids. CDR3: CASWGLGFEQYF. The CDR3 coding sequence is TGTGCCAGCTGGGGACTCGGGTTCGAGCAGTACTTC.

The gene calls are TRBV7-9 and TRBJ2-5; D remains unclear. This CDR3 is 14 amino acids long. Trimming took 1 base from V and 4 from J, leaving 10 bases between them. CDR1 and CDR2 (germline): SEHNR, FQNEAQ (reference sequence). The CDR3 loop reads CASSLGYGRETQYF. DNA for the CDR3: TGTGCCAGCAGCTTAGGATACGGTAGAGAGACCCAGTACTTC.

This clonotype has a count of ten or more. The genes are TRBV6-1 and TRBJ1-2; D might be TRBD1 (6 bases). V shed 5 bases and J shed 7 bases, with 14 bases lying between them. The length of the CDR3 is 13 residues. The germline gives CDR1 MNHNS, CDR2 SASEGT. This CDR3 is CASSYGAGVGYTF. The CDR3 DNA is TGTGCCAGCAGTTACGGGGCAGGGGTTGGCTACACCTTC.

This clonotype was recorded at least ten times. The V and J genes are TRBV6-6 and TRBJ1-5; D is unclear. The CDR3 extends over 16 amino acids. Deletions cut 0 bases from V and 2 bases from J, with 11 bases between. Germline V gives CDR1 MNHNY, CDR2 SVGAGI (reference sequence). DNA for the CDR3: TGTGCCAGCAGTTACTCGATGCCGGGCGGCAATCAGCCCCAGCATTTT. Residues: CASSYSMPGGNQPQHF.

This clonotype has at least ten counts. This chain links TRBV10-1 with TRBJ1-1; 9 positions agree with TRBD1. The junction had 6 bases not matched to a gene; V was cut back by 0 bases and J by 7 bases. CDR3 length equals 15 residues. Germline CDR1 and CDR2: WNHNN and SYGVQD (reference sequence). The CDR3 loop is CASSESVGTGSEAFF. The CDR3 nucleotides read TGCGCCAGCAGTGAGTCTGTAGGGACAGGGAGTGAAGCTTTCTTT.

A few counts support this clonotype. The gene calls are TRBV29-1 and TRBJ1-1; D gene unclear. V was clipped by 7 bases and J by 0 bases, with 12 bases between them. The CDR3 totals 13 residues. From germline, CDR1 is SQVTM and CDR2 ANQGSEA. The CDR3 bases are TGCAGCGGGGGAAGAGGGATGAACACTGAAGCTTTCTTT. It encodes CSGGRGMNTEAFF.

The rearrangement joins TRBV6-1 to TRBJ1-5; TRBD1 matches at 9 bases. Trimming at V came to 6 bases and at J to 6 bases, leaving 6 bases not matched to a gene. In germline, CDR1 is MNHNS, CDR2 SASEGT. This CDR3 has 14 residues. CDR3 loop: CASSARQGVQPQHF. DNA for the CDR3: TGTGCCAGCAGCGCCAGACAGGGGGTTCAGCCCCAGCATTTT.

The genes are TRBV2 and TRBJ2-3; D is possibly TRBD2 (5 bases). The CDR3 loop spans 14 amino acids. With 7 bases removed from V and 1 base from J, the gap between germline ends came to 12 bases. Per the germline V gene, CDR1 is SNHLY and CDR2 is FYNNEI. The CDR3 DNA is TGTGCCAGCATGAGGGATCGAGGCACAGATACGCAGTATTTT. Amino acids: CASMRDRGTDTQYF.

CDR3 in amino acids: CASSLDSTRSYSTDTQYF. The CDR3 DNA reads TGCGCCAGCAGCTTGGACAGCACACGTTCTTATAGCACAGATACGCAGTATTTT. The J gene is TRBJ2-3, the V gene TRBV5-1; D is ambiguous. Germline V lookup: CDR1 SGHRS, CDR2 YFSETQ. CDR3 size: 18 residues. V was pared by 0 bases and J by 0 bases, with 17 bases between.